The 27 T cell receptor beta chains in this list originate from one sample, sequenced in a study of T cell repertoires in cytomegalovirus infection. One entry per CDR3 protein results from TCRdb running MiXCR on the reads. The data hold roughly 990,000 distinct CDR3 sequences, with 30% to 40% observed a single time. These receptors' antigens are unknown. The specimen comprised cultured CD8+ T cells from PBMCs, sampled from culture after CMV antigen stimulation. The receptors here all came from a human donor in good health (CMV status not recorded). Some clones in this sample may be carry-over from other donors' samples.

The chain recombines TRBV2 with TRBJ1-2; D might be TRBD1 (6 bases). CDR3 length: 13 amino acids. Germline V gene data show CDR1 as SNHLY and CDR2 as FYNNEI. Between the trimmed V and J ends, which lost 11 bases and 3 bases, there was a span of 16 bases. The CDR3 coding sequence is TGTGCCGCCGAGGGGGGAGCCGACTATGGCTACACCTTC. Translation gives CAAEGGADYGYTF.

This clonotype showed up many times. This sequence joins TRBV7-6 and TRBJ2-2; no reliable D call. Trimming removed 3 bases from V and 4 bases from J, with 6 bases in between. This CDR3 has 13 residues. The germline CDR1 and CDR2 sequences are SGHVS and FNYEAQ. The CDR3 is CASSFGPTGELFF. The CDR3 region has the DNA TGTGCCAGCAGCTTTGGGCCCACCGGGGAGCTGTTTTTT.

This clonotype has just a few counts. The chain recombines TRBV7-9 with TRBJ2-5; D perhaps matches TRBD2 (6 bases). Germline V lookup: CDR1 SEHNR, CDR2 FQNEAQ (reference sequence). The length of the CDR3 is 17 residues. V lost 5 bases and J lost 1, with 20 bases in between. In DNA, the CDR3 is TGTGCCAGCAGCCCTGGGGACTCTCGTCGGGCCCAAGAGACCCAGTACTTC. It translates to CASSPGDSRRAQETQYF.

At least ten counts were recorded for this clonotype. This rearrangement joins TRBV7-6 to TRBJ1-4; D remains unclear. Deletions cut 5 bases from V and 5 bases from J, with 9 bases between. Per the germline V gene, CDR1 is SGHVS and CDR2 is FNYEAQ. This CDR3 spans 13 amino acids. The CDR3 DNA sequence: TGTGCCAGCAGCCCCCCCCGGAATGAAAAACTGTTTTTT. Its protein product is CASSPPRNEKLFF. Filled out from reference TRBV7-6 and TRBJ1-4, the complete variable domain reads GAGVSQSPRYKVTKRGQDVALRCDPISGHVSLYWYRQALGQGPEFLTYFNYEAQQDKSGLPNDRFSAERPEGSISTLTIQRTEQRDSAMYRCASSPPRNEKLFFGSGTQLSVL.

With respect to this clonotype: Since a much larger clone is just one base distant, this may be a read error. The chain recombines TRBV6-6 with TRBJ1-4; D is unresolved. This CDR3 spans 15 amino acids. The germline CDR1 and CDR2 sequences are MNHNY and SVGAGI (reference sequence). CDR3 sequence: CARSWSRETNEKLFF. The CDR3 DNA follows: TGTGCCCGCAGTTGGTCCCGGGAAACTAATGAAAAACTGTTTTTT.

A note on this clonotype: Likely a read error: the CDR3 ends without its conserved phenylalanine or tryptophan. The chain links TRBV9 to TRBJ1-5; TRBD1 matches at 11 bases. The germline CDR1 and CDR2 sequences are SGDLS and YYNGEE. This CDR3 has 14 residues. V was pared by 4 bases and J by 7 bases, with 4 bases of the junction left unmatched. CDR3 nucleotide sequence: TGTGCCAGCAGCTCAGGACAGGGGGCACAGCCCCAGCATTTA. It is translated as CASSSGQGAQPQHL.

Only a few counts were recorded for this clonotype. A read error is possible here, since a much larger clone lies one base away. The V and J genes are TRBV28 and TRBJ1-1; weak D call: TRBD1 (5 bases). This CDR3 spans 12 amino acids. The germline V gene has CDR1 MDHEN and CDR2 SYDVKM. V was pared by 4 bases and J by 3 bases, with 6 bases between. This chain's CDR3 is CASSWGYTEAFF. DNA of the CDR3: TGTGCCAGCAGTTGGGGGTACACTGAAGCTTTCTTT. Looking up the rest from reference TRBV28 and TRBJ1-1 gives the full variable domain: DVKVTQSSRYLVKRTGEKVFLECVQDMDHENMFWYRQDPGLGLRLIYFSYDVKMKEKGDIPEGYSVSREKKERFSLILESASTNQTSMYLCASSWGYTEAFFGQGTRLTVV.

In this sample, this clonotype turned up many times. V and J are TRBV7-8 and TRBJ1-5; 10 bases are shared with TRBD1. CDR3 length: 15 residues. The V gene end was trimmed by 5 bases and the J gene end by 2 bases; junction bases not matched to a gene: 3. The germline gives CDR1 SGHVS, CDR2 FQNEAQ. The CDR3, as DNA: TGTGCCAGCAGCCCCGGGACAGGGGGCAATCAGCCCCAGCATTTT. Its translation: CASSPGTGGNQPQHF.

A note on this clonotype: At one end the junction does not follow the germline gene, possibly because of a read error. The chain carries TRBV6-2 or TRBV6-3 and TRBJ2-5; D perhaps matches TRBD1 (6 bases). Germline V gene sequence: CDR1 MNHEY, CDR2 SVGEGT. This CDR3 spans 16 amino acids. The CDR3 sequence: CTSSPWTAKLKETQYF. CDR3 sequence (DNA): TGTACCAGCAGTCCCTGGACAGCTAAACTTAAAGAGACCCAGTACTTC.

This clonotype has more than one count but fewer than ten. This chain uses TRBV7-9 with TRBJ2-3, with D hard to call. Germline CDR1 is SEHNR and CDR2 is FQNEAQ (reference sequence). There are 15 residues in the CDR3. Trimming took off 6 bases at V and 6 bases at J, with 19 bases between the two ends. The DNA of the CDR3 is TGTGCCAGCAGGGCCCCTAGGATCGCCGGGGATACGCAGTATTTT. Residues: CASRAPRIAGDTQYF.

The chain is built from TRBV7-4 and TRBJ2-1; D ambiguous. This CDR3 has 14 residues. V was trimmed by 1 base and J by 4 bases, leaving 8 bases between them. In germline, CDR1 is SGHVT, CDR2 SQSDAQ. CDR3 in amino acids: CASSLEMVYNEQFF. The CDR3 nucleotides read TGTGCCAGCAGCTTAGAGATGGTATACAATGAGCAGTTCTTC.

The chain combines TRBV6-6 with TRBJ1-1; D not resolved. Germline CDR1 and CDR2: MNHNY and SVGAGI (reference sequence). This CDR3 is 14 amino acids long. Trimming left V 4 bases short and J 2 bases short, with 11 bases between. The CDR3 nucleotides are TGTGCCAGCAGTTTCCTTAGGAGCAACACTGAAGCTTTCTTT. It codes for CASSFLRSNTEAFF.

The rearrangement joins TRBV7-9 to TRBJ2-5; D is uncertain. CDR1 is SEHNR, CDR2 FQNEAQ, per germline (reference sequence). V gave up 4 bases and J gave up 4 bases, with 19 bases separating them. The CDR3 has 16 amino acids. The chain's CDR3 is CASSSRTEPTGETQYF. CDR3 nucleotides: TGTGCCAGCAGCTCGCGGACGGAGCCAACGGGAGAGACCCAGTACTTC. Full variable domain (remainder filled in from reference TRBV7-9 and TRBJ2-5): DTGVSQNPRHKITKRGQNVTFRCDPISEHNRLYWYRQTLGQGPEFLTYFQNEAQLEKSRLLSDRFSAERPKGSFSTLEIQRTEQGDSAMYLCASSSRTEPTGETQYFGPGTRLLVL.

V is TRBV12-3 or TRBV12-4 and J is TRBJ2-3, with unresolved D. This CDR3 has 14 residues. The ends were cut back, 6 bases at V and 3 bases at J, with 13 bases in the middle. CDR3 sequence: CASRAPGGTDTQYF. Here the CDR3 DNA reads TGTGCCAGCAGAGCGCCCGGTGGAACAGATACGCAGTATTTT.

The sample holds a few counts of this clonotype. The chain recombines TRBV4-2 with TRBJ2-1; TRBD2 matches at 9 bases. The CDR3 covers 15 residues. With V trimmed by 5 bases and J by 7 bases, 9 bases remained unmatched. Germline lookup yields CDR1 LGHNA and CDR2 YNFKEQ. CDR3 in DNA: TGTGCCAGCAGCATACGAGGTAGCGGGGGAAATGAGCAGTTCTTC. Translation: CASSIRGSGGNEQFF.

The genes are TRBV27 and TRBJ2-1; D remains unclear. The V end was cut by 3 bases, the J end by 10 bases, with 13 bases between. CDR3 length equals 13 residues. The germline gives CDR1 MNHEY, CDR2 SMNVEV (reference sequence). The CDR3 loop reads CASSFGTAGEQFF. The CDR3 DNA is TGTGCCAGCAGTTTCGGAACAGCCGGAGAGCAGTTCTTC.

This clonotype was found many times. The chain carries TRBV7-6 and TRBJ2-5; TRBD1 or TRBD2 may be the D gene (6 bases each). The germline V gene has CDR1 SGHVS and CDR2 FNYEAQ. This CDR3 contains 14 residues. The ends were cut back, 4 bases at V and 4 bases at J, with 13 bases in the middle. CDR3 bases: TGTGCCAGCAGCTACGTAGGAGGGGGAGAGACCCAGTACTTC. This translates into CASSYVGGGETQYF.

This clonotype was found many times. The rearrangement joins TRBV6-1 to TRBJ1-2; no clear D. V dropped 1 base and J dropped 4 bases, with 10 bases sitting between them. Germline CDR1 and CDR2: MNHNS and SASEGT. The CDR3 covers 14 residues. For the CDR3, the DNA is TGTGCCAGCAGTGAAGTTGGCCAGATCTATGGCTACACCTTC. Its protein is CASSEVGQIYGYTF.

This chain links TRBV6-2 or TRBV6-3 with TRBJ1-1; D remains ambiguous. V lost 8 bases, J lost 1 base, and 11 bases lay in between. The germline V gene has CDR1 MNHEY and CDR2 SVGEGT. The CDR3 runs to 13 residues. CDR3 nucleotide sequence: TGTGCCAGCGGAGACGGCCCGAACACTGAAGCTTTCTTT. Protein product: CASGDGPNTEAFF.

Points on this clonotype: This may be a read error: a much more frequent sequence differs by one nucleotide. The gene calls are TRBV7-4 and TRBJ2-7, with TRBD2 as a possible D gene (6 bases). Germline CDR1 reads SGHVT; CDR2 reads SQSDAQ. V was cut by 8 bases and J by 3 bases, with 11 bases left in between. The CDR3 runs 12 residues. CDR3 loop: CASGGGNYEQYF. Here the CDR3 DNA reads TGTGCCAGCGGGGGAGGAAACTACGAGCAGTACTTC.

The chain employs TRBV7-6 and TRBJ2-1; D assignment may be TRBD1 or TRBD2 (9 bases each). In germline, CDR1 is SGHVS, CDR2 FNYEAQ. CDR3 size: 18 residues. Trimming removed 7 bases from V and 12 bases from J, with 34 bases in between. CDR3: CASNDRGTGTSGLEGQFF. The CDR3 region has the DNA TGTGCCAGCAACGACAGGGGGACCGGAACTAGCGGGCTTGAGGGGCAGTTCTTC.

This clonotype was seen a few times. The CDR3 sequence is CASSRGQGLVTGELFF. DNA of the CDR3: TGTGCCAGCAGTAGGGGGCAGGGGTTGGTCACCGGGGAGCTGTTTTTT. The chain is built from TRBV2 and TRBJ2-2, with 7 nucleotides matching TRBD1. The CDR3 extends over 16 amino acids. V was pared by 5 bases and J by 4 bases, with 10 bases of the junction left unmatched. Germline values: CDR1 SNHLY, CDR2 FYNNEI.

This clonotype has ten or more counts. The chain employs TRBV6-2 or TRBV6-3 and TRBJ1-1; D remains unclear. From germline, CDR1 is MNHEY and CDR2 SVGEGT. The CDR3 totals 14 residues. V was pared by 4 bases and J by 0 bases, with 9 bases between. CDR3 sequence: CASSSLKMNTEAFF. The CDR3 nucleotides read TGTGCCAGCAGTTCCCTTAAAATGAACACTGAAGCTTTCTTT.

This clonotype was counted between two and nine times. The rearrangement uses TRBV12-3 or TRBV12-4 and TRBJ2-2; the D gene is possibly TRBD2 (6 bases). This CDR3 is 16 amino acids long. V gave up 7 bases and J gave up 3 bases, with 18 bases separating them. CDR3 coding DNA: TGTGCCAGCACCGCGGGATTAGGTTGGGACACCGGGGAGCTGTTTTTT. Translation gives CASTAGLGWDTGELFF.

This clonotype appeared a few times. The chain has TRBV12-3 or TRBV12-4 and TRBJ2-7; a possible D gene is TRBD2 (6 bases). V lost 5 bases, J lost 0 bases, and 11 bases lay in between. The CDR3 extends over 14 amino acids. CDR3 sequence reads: CASSPGETSYEQYF. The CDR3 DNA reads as TGTGCCAGCAGTCCGGGGGAGACCTCCTACGAGCAGTACTTC.

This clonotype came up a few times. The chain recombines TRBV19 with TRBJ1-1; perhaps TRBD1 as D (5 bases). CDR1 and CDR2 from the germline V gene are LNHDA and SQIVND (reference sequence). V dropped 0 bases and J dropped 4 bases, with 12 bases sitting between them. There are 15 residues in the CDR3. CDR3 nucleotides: TGTGCCAGTAGTATAGATCCGCAGGGCTCCACTGAAGCTTTCTTT. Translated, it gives CASSIDPQGSTEAFF.

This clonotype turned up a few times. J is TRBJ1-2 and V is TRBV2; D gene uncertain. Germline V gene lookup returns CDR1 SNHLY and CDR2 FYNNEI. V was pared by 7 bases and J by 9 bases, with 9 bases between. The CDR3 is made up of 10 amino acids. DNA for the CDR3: TGTGCCAGCAAGGTCAGAAGCTACACCTTC. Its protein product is CASKVRSYTF.